This T cell receptor (beta chain) was identified during a study of cytomegalovirus exposure and HLA in healthy donors. Broader study findings: Despite most TCR sequences being rare, some public TCRs occurred in many donors.

The PCR made use of 60 Vbeta and 13 Jbeta primers. The protocol was immunoSEQ multiplex PCR, while the TCRdb copy is restricted to in-frame clones and leaves out a portion. The repertoire table contains some 200,000 clones. As concerns this clone: Its antigen remains unknown.

CDR1 is SEHNR and CDR2 is FQNEAQ in the germline V gene (reference sequence). Trimming removed 4 bases from V and 0 bases from J, with 6 bases in between. The length of the CDR3 is 13 residues. This receptor was identified in a boy between 10 and 17 years old in good health and CMV-seronegative. V is TRBV7-9 and J is TRBJ1-1; D call uncertain. Sample: PBMCs. CDR3 residues: CASSSSMNTEAFF. CDR3 DNA: TGTGCCAGCAGCTCCAGTATGAACACTGAAGCTTTCTTT.